These 26 T cell receptor beta chains share one sample of origin, sequenced in a study of blood T cells in healthy people across ages. A second PCR, run for roughly 7 to 12 cycles, used a sample-barcoded 5' primer plus a J-beta primer mix. TCRdb redid the calling of the 5' RACE reads with MiXCR, one entry per CDR3 protein. Here the sample spans about 1.5 million distinct CDR3 sequences, 42% being singletons. Sequenced sample: blood. The receptor set was obtained from a woman aged 18-29 years in good health.

V gene TRBV27 combines with J gene TRBJ2-7; the D gene could be TRBD1 or TRBD2 (6 bases each). This CDR3 is built from 11 residues. Trimming cost V 10 bases and J 6 bases, with 13 bases left between them. Germline V CDR1 and CDR2: MNHEY, SMNVEV (reference sequence). The CDR3 DNA sequence: TGTGCCATCAAGAAGGGGGGCGAGCAGTACTTC. Amino acid sequence: CAIKKGGEQYF.

This clonotype appeared a few times. This chain uses TRBV3-1 with TRBJ2-3, with D tentatively TRBD1 (6 bases). Per germline, CDR1 LGHDT and CDR2 YNNKEL (reference sequence). This CDR3 is 16 amino acids long. V lost 4 bases to trimming and J lost 2 bases, with 16 bases between them. The CDR3 region has the DNA TGTGCCAGCAGCCTCACTCCTACAGGGATCACAGATACGCAGTATTTT. Amino acids: CASSLTPTGITDTQYF.

The V call is TRBV5-1, the J call TRBJ2-5; D is unclear. Germline assignment: CDR1 SGHRS and CDR2 YFSETQ. CDR3 length: 14 residues. V was shortened by 5 bases and J by 4 bases, with 15 bases between the two germline ends. CDR3 loop: CASSFSSVRETQYF. CDR3 in DNA: TGCGCCAGCAGTTTTTCTAGTGTGCGAGAGACCCAGTACTTC.

The CDR3 loop is CASRTIGGDTGELFF. The CDR3 DNA follows: TGTGCCAGCAGGACCATCGGGGGGGACACCGGGGAGCTGTTTTTT. This chain connects TRBV2 to TRBJ2-2; 8 nucleotides line up with TRBD2. From germline, CDR1 is SNHLY and CDR2 FYNNEI. V lost 6 bases, J lost 3 bases, and 6 bases stayed unmatched. There are 15 residues in the CDR3.

As concerns this clonotype: At one of its ends the junction is not consistent with the germline gene, which may arise from a read error. J is TRBJ2-5 and V is TRBV7-7; a possible D gene is TRBD2 (5 bases). Germline loops: CDR1 SSHAT, CDR2 FNYEAQ (reference sequence). The CDR3 is 13 amino acids. The CDR3 DNA is TGTGCTAGCAGTCCCGGGATGAGGGAGACCCAGTACTTC. It codes for CASSPGMRETQYF.

Ten or more counts support this clonotype. The chain employs TRBV20-1 and TRBJ2-3; no reliable D call. Germline assignment: CDR1 DFQATT and CDR2 SNEGSKA (reference sequence). V gave up 5 bases and J gave up 1 base, with 4 bases separating them. The CDR3 has 11 amino acids. For the CDR3, the DNA is TGCAGTGCTTCAGGCACAGATACGCAGTATTTT. The encoded protein is CSASGTDTQYF.

This sequence joins TRBV7-2 and TRBJ2-5; unclear D gene. The V end was cut by 4 bases, the J end by 2 bases, with 14 bases between. Germline V gene data show CDR1 as SGHTA and CDR2 as FQGNSA. The length of the CDR3 is 15 residues. The CDR3 protein is CASSYLNGYQETQYF. As DNA, the CDR3 is TGTGCCAGCAGCTACCTTAACGGGTATCAAGAGACCCAGTACTTC.

The chain carries TRBV20-1 and TRBJ2-2, with a weak D call TRBD2 (6 bases). From germline, CDR1 is DFQATT and CDR2 SNEGSKA (reference sequence). The CDR3 length is 14 residues. V lost 5 bases to trimming and J lost 0 bases, with 10 bases between them. Here the CDR3 reads CSAAGTSNTGELFF. CDR3 nucleotides: TGCAGTGCTGCCGGGACTTCGAACACCGGGGAGCTGTTTTTT.

V usage is TRBV20-1 and J usage is TRBJ1-3; 11 bases match TRBD1. From germline, CDR1 is DFQATT and CDR2 SNEGSKA (reference sequence). The CDR3 spans 15 residues. V lost 6 bases to trimming and J lost 4 bases; unmatched junction nucleotides: 8. CDR3 in DNA: TGCAGTGCAGGACAGGGGGCATTCTCAGGAAACACCATATATTTT. Residues: CSAGQGAFSGNTIYF.

This clonotype was counted between two and nine times. This rearrangement joins TRBV14 to TRBJ2-1; D not resolved. Trimming removed 1 base from V and 6 bases from J, with 10 bases in between. Germline lookup yields CDR1 SGHDN and CDR2 FVKESK. The CDR3 is made up of 14 amino acids. This CDR3 reads CASSQVSMINEQFF. The CDR3 nucleotides read TGTGCCAGCAGCCAAGTCTCAATGATCAATGAGCAGTTCTTC. The full variable domain, rest sourced from reference TRBV14 and TRBJ2-1, is EAGVTQFPSHSVIEKGQTVTLRCDPISGHDNLYWYRRVMGKEIKFLLHFVKESKQDESGMPNNRFLAERTGGTYSTLKVQPAELEDSGVYFCASSQVSMINEQFFGPGTRLTVL.

The chain employs TRBV7-9 and TRBJ2-4; TRBD1 matches 7 bases. The CDR3 is 12 amino acids. V dropped 5 bases and J dropped 13; count of bases not matched to a gene: 8. Germline V gene data show CDR1 as SEHNR and CDR2 as FQNEAQ (reference sequence). The CDR3: CASSRDRIGQYF. CDR3 in DNA: TGTGCCAGCAGCCGGGACAGAATCGGGCAGTACTTC.

In this sample, this clonotype turned up a few times. CDR3 in amino acids: CASSPTITSGTLYEQYF. Here the CDR3 DNA reads TGTGCCAGCAGCCCAACCATTACTAGCGGGACCCTCTACGAGCAGTACTTC. The chain couples TRBV7-6 to TRBJ2-7; TRBD2 agrees at 10 bases. This CDR3 has 17 residues. Germline V gene data show CDR1 as SGHVS and CDR2 as FNYEAQ. With 5 bases clipped from V and 3 bases from J, the junction kept 13 bases outside the gene matches.

This clonotype showed up just a few times. The rearrangement joins TRBV12-3 or TRBV12-4 to TRBJ2-3; D possibly corresponds to TRBD2 (5 bases). This CDR3 is built from 13 residues. Trimming removed 6 bases from V and 3 bases from J, with 10 bases in between. This CDR3 is CASRRDMTDTQYF. The CDR3 DNA is TGTGCCAGCAGGAGGGATATGACAGATACGCAGTATTTT.

This clonotype was counted a few times. V is TRBV14 and J is TRBJ2-5, with D possibly being TRBD1 (5 bases). V was pared by 5 bases and J by 5 bases, with 15 bases between. The germline V gene has CDR1 SGHDN and CDR2 FVKESK. The CDR3 spans 14 residues. The CDR3 DNA reads TGTGCCAGCAGCATTAGGACAAGTTTGGAGACCCAGTACTTC. It encodes CASSIRTSLETQYF.

The J gene is TRBJ1-5, the V gene TRBV23-1; D is ambiguous. TRBV23-1 is recorded as an ORF, its role being uncertain. Trimming removed 6 bases from V and 9 bases from J, with 21 bases in between. The CDR3 runs 15 residues. CDR3 coding DNA: TGCGCCAGCAGCCATTCGCGGAAGCCCCATAGGCCCCAGCATTTT. It codes for CASSHSRKPHRPQHF.

The rearrangement joins TRBV6-2 or TRBV6-3 to TRBJ2-5; D possibly corresponds to TRBD2 (5 bases). The CDR3 is 12 residues long. V was shortened by 5 bases and J by 11 bases, with 15 bases between the two germline ends. CDR1 MNHEY and CDR2 SVGEGT come from the germline V gene. The CDR3 here is CASSRRLREQYF. As DNA, the CDR3 is TGTGCCAGCAGTAGACGGTTAAGGGAGCAGTACTTC.

This clonotype was seen a single time. The chain employs TRBV5-1 and TRBJ2-1, with 8 bases fitting TRBD1. The J call is in doubt because the DNA end fits TRBJ2-7 better. The germline gives CDR1 SGHRS, CDR2 YFSETQ. The CDR3 loop spans 16 amino acids. CDR3 sequence reads: CASSFGQGASYNEQYF. The CDR3 coding sequence is TGCGCCAGCAGCTTCGGCCAGGGGGCCTCCTACAATGAGCAGTACTTC.

This clonotype occurred a few times. The CDR3 nucleotides read TGTGCCAGCAGCTTAGTCTACGGTGAGCAGTTCTTC. Encoded protein: CASSLVYGEQFF. The chain couples TRBV7-6 to TRBJ2-1, with no clear D. This CDR3 contains 12 residues. Trimming left V 1 base short and J 9 bases short, with 7 bases between. Per the germline V gene, CDR1 is SGHVS and CDR2 is FNYEAQ. The full variable domain, completed using reference TRBV7-6 and TRBJ2-1, is GAGVSQSPRYKVTKRGQDVALRCDPISGHVSLYWYRQALGQGPEFLTYFNYEAQQDKSGLPNDRFSAERPEGSISTLTIQRTEQRDSAMYRCASSLVYGEQFFGPGTRLTVL.

The V gene is TRBV7-3, the J gene TRBJ2-3, with D maybe TRBD2 (7 bases). The CDR3 is 14 amino acids. V was clipped by 5 bases and J by 2 bases, with 11 bases between them. Looked up from germline, CDR1 is SGHTA and CDR2 is FQGTGA. The CDR3 protein is CASSKGGLTDTQYF. The CDR3 DNA follows: TGTGCCAGCAGCAAGGGGGGGCTCACAGATACGCAGTATTTT.

This chain joins TRBV7-9 and TRBJ1-1; D not certain. The CDR3 is 15 residues long. V was pared by 4 bases and J by 6 bases, with 18 bases between. The germline V gene has CDR1 SEHNR and CDR2 FQNEAQ (reference sequence). The CDR3 reads CASSSRAKGHAEAFF. The CDR3 coding sequence is TGTGCCAGCAGCTCCCGGGCCAAGGGTCACGCTGAAGCTTTCTTT. The whole variable domain, remainder taken from reference TRBV7-9 and TRBJ1-1, is DTGVSQNPRHKITKRGQNVTFRCDPISEHNRLYWYRQTLGQGPEFLTYFQNEAQLEKSRLLSDRFSAERPKGSFSTLEIQRTEQGDSAMYLCASSSRAKGHAEAFFGQGTRLTVV.

This clonotype was observed a few times. The chain carries TRBV7-8 and TRBJ1-2; 8 positions match TRBD1. Germline V gives CDR1 SGHVS, CDR2 FQNEAQ. The CDR3 totals 15 residues. The J segment lost 8 bases and the V segment lost 4 bases, leaving 12 bases of the junction unmatched. CDR3 coding DNA: TGTGCCAGCAGCTCCCAGGACAGGGAGCCAGGGGGCTACACCTTC. It is translated as CASSSQDREPGGYTF. The variable domain in full, with the rest retrieved from reference TRBV7-8 and TRBJ1-2, is GAGVSQSPRYKVAKRGQDVALRCDPISGHVSLFWYQQALGQGPEFLTYFQNEAQLDKSGLPSDRFFAERPEGSVSTLKIQRTQQEDSAVYLCASSSQDREPGGYTFGSGTRLTVV.

The CDR3 nucleotides read TGCAGTGCCCCCTATACCACTCGGGACAGGGGGCGAAGTTCCTACAATGAGCAGTACTTC. Its translation: CSAPYTTRDRGRSSYNEQYF. This chain connects TRBV20-1 to TRBJ2-7; TRBD1 agrees at 12 bases. With V trimmed by 6 bases and J by 7 bases, 28 bases remained unmatched. Per the germline V gene, CDR1 is DFQATT and CDR2 is SNEGSKA (reference sequence). The CDR3 contains 20 residues.

This clonotype was seen only a few times. The V call is TRBV7-2, the J call TRBJ1-2; D remains ambiguous. This CDR3 comprises 13 residues. With 5 bases removed from V and 3 bases from J, the gap between germline ends came to 10 bases. CDR1 and CDR2 (germline): SGHTA, FQGNSA. This CDR3 reads CASSASDDYGYTF. The CDR3 DNA sequence: TGTGCCAGCAGCGCATCGGACGACTATGGCTACACCTTC. Using reference TRBV7-2 and TRBJ1-2 for the parts outside the CDR3, the full variable domain is GAGVSQSPSNKVTEKGKDVELRCDPISGHTALYWYRQSLGQGLEFLIYFQGNSAPDKSGLPSDRFSAERTGGSVSTLTIQRTQQEDSAVYLCASSASDDYGYTFGSGTRLTVV.

J is TRBJ2-3 and V is TRBV20-1; 8 bases are shared with TRBD2. The ends lost 2 bases at V and 5 bases at J; junction bases unmatched: 6. The CDR3 runs 14 residues. Germline lookup yields CDR1 DFQATT and CDR2 SNEGSKA (reference sequence). CDR3 in DNA: TGCAGTGCTAGACCCCGGGGGGGCGTAGATACGCAGTATTTT. Residues: CSARPRGGVDTQYF.

The chain carries TRBV21-1 and TRBJ2-5; the D call in the table, TRBD1, was not verified against the DNA. TRBV21-1 is a recognized pseudogene. CDR3 size: 14 residues. The CDR3 DNA reads TGTGCCAGCAGCAAGTTGGGGGGGGTAGAGACCCAGTACTTC. Amino acids: CASSKLGGVETQYF.

The genes are TRBV2 and TRBJ1-6; the D is unclear. V was trimmed by 8 bases and J by 10 bases, leaving 21 bases between them. The CDR3 contains 15 residues. Germline values: CDR1 SNHLY, CDR2 FYNNEI. The CDR3 sequence: CASGVLPTSRSPLHF. The CDR3 DNA is TGTGCCAGCGGGGTCCTCCCCACCTCAAGATCACCCCTCCACTTT.